The rows below give T cell receptor beta chains drawn from one sample of a study of cytomegalovirus exposure and HLA in healthy donors. The method was immunoSEQ multiplex PCR; TCRdb's version includes in-frame clones alone and lacks a portion of them. The table lists 150,000 to 200,000 clones, around 88% of them singletons. Sequenced: PBMCs. These TCRs come from a man in his forties in good health and CMV-seropositive. The CDR3 runs from the conserved cysteine through the conserved F or W.

j_call v_call cdr3_aa
TRBJ2-2 TRBV11-2 CASSRTGRIGELFF
TRBJ2-1 TRBV5-6 CASSLEGGRNRFYNEQFF
TRBJ1-2 TRBV6-1 CASREKGPEGYTF
TRBJ2-6 TRBV5-1 CASSPTGTGANVLTF
TRBJ2-7 TRBV7-9 CSSTSSYEQYF
TRBJ2-7 TRBV6-5 CASTSFGTGGEQYF
TRBJ2-2 TRBV4-3 CASSQDLASGRAEGGELFF
TRBJ2-7 TRBV6-6 CASRLAGGDEQYF
TRBJ2-5 TRBV11-2 CASSLEGTSALFQETQYF
TRBJ2-7 TRBV18 CASSSNIGQGGRYEQYF
TRBJ2-2 TRBV25-1 CASRAGTGDTGELFF
TRBJ1-4 TRBV28 CASSGRGGWDGEKLFF
TRBJ1-5 TRBV28 CASIRAPHNNQPQHF
TRBJ2-2 TRBV7-6 CASSLKGRAGVLGELFF
TRBJ2-2 TRBV10-1 CASSGKREWELFF
TRBJ1-4 TRBV4-2 CASRATGTDFNEKLFF
TRBJ2-2 TRBV19 CASSIRLNTGELFF
TRBJ2-7 TRBV25-1 CASRDRGNEQYF
TRBJ2-2 TRBV10-3 CAISAETDTGELFF
TRBJ2-7 TRBV5-8 CASSPKGVPNEQYF
TRBJ2-7 TRBV19 CASSSSGGLREQYF
TRBJ2-2 TRBV9 CASTLAGANTGELFF
- TRBV9 CASSAEGQGTYEQYF
TRBJ2-3 TRBV5-1 CASSPTGADTQYF